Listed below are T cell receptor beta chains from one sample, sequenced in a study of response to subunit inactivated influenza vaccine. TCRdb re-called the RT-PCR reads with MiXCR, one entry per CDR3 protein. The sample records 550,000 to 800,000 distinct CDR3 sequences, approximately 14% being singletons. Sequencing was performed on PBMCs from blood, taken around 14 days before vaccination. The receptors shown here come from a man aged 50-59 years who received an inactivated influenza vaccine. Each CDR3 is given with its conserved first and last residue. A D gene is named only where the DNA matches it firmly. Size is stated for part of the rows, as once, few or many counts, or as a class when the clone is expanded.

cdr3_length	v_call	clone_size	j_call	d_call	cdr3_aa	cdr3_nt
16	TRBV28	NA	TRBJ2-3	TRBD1	CASSLLGTGVTDTQYF	TGTGCCAGCAGCTTGTTAGGGACAGGGGTCACAGATACGCAGTATTTT
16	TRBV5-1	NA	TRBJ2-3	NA	CASSLAPGTSTDTQYF	TGCGCCAGCAGCTTGGCCCCGGGAACTAGCACAGATACGCAGTATTTT
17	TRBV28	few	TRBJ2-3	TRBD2	CASIPSAGGDTTDTQYF	TGTGCCAGCATTCCCTCAGCGGGGGGGGATACCACAGATACGCAGTATTTT
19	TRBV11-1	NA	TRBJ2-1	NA	CASSPNFLRTRWVDNEQFF	TGTGCCAGCAGCCCAAACTTTTTGAGGACCCGATGGGTAGACAATGAGCAGTTCTTC
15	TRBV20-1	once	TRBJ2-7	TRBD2	CSASGTSGSLYEQYF	TGCAGTGCTAGCGGGACTAGCGGGAGCCTTTACGAGCAGTACTTC
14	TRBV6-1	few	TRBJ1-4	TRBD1	CASSRTGRTQKLFF	TGTGCCAGCAGCCGGACAGGGCGAACGCAAAAACTGTTTTTT
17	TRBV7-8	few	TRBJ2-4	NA	CASSSRGVGMAKNIQYF	TGTGCCAGCAGCTCTAGGGGGGTCGGGATGGCCAAAAACATTCAGTACTTC
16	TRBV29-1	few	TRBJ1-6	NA	CSNNRRGAPEDPTLHF	TGCAGCAATAACCGAAGGGGGGCCCCGGAAGACCCAACCCTCCACTTT
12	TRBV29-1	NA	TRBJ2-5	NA	CSVAERRETQYF	TGCAGCGTTGCCGAGAGAAGGGAGACCCAGTACTTC
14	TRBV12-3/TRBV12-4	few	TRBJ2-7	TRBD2	CASSSGLAVHEQYF	TGTGCCAGCAGCTCCGGACTAGCCGTCCACGAGCAGTACTTC
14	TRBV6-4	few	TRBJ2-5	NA	CASKIQMLQETQYF	TGTGCCAGCAAAATACAGATGCTCCAAGAGACCCAGTACTTC
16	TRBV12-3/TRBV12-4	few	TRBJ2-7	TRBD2	CASSLRASGGSSEQYF	TGTGCCAGCAGTTTAAGGGCTAGCGGGGGATCGAGCGAGCAGTACTTC
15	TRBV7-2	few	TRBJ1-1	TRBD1	CASSLALMGQGEAFF	TGTGCCAGCAGCTTAGCGCTAATGGGACAGGGTGAAGCTTTCTTT
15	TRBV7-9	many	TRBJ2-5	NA	CASSFTYPRGETQYF	TGTGCCAGCAGCTTCACCTACCCCAGGGGTGAGACCCAGTACTTC
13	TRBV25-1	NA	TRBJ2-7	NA	CASSRAENYEQYF	TGTGCCAGCAGTCGGGCGGAAAACTACGAGCAGTACTTC
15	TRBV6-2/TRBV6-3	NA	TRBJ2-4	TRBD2	CATSLAGEETNIQYF	TGTGCCACCTCGCTAGCGGGAGAGGAAACAAACATTCAGTACTTC
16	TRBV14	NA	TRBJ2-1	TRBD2	CASSRLTSGAYNEQFF	TGTGCCAGCAGCCGCCTCACTAGCGGAGCCTACAATGAGCAGTTCTTC
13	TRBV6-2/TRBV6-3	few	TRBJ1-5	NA	CASSFGRLRPQHF	TGTGCCAGCAGTTTCGGACGACTTCGGCCCCAGCATTTT
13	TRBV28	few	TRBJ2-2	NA	CASITPGSGGLFF	TGTGCCAGCATCACCCCGGGTTCGGGTGGGCTGTTTTTT
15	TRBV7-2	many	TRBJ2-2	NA	CASSLVQGNTGELFF	TGTGCCAGCAGCTTGGTACAGGGGAACACCGGGGAGCTGTTTTTT
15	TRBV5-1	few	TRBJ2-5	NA	CASSLDGRDQETQYF	TGCGCCAGCAGCTTGGATGGCAGGGACCAAGAGACCCAGTACTTC
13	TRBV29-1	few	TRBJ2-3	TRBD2	CSVAGGGTDTQYF	TGCAGCGTTGCGGGGGGTGGCACAGATACGCAGTATTTT
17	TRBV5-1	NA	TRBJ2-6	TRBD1	CASTFRDRGLGANVLTF	TGCGCCAGCACCTTCCGGGACAGGGGGTTAGGGGCCAACGTCCTGACTTTC
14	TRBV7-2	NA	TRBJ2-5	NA	CASSQTGPPKAQYF	TGTGCCAGCAGCCAAACGGGACCTCCGAAAGCCCAGTACTTC
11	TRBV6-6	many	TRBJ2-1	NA	CASSISNEQFF	TGTGCCAGCAGTATCTCCAATGAGCAGTTCTTC
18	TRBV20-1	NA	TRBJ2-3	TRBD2	CSARGRWASGPSTDTQYF	TGCAGTGCTAGAGGCCGGTGGGCTAGCGGACCTAGCACAGATACGCAGTATTTT
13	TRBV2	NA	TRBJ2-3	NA	CASRGLGGYTQYF	TGTGCCAGCAGAGGATTAGGGGGGTACACGCAGTATTTT
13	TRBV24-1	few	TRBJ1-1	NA	CATSARGGTEAFF	TGTGCCACCAGTGCTCGAGGGGGCACTGAAGCTTTCTTT